Below, 3 T cell receptor beta chains from the same sample are listed, as sequenced in a study of blood T cell repertoires in COVID-19. Sequenced by immunoSEQ multiplex PCR; TCRdb stores in-frame clones only, minus some. The sample shows 200,000 to 250,000 clones, around 90% of them seen only once. The sample comprised peripheral blood. These TCRs come from a man aged 55 to 70 with acute or convalescent COVID-19.

The rearrangement joins TRBV9 to TRBJ2-3; D not resolved. Trimming took 0 bases from V and 5 from J, leaving 16 bases between them. There are 16 residues in the CDR3. Germline V gene data show CDR1 as SGDLS and CDR2 as YYNGEE. DNA of the CDR3: TGTGCCAGCAGCGTAGCAGGTCTCACGGTTAGAGATACGCAGTATTTT. It encodes CASSVAGLTVRDTQYF.

The J gene is TRBJ1-2, the V gene TRBV4-2; a weak D match, TRBD1 (5 bases). The V and J ends lost 4 bases and 0 bases respectively, with 12 bases between them. Germline values: CDR1 LGHNA, CDR2 YNFKEQ. The CDR3 contains 15 residues. The CDR3 DNA is TGTGCCAGCAGCCTGACAGAAGGGGCTAACTATGGCTACACCTTC. Its translation is CASSLTEGANYGYTF.

This clone was seen just once. This chain joins TRBV29-1 and TRBJ2-5; D is possibly TRBD2 (6 bases). Trimming stripped 7 bases from V and 5 bases from J, with 8 bases between. The CDR3 loop spans 10 amino acids. Germline loops: CDR1 SQVTM, CDR2 ANQGSEA. The CDR3 here is CSAGEETQYF. In DNA, the CDR3 is TGCAGCGCGGGGGAGGAGACCCAGTACTTC.